A selection of T cell receptor beta chains follows, all from one sample in a study of blood T cell repertoires in COVID-19. TCRdb keeps only in-frame clones here, not all; method: immunoSEQ multiplex PCR. The table includes over 150,000 clones, roughly 80% detected once. The material sequenced was PBMCs or T cells enriched from blood (not recorded which). The receptors stem from an older woman who had recovered from COVID-19. Both conserved end residues are part of each CDR3. The D gene is left open where the match is weak. Some rows have no size entry. The others give once, few or many, or a class for an expanded clone.

.,TRBD2,TRBJ2-5,TRBV2,CASGVVAGVQETQYF,TGTGCCAGCGGGGTGGTAGCGGGTGTTCAAGAGACCCAGTACTTC
once,TRBD2,TRBJ2-7,TRBV11-2,CASSLRTSSYEQYF,TGTGCCAGCAGCTTAAGGACTAGCTCCTACGAGCAGTACTTC
.,.,TRBJ1-5,TRBV24-1,CATQQTENQPQHF,TGTGCCACCCAACAGACAGAGAATCAGCCCCAGCATTTT
.,.,TRBJ2-7,TRBV4-2,CASSLPPPQGEQYF,TGTGCCAGCAGCCTCCCCCCCCCACAGGGTGAGCAGTACTTC
few,.,TRBJ1-1,TRBV6-6,CASSWGEKAFF,TGTGCCAGCAGTTGGGGAGAGAAAGCTTTCTTT
.,.,TRBJ1-1,TRBV19,CASSMLQGGTEAFF,TGTGCCAGTAGTATGCTACAGGGTGGCACTGAAGCTTTCTTT
.,TRBD2,TRBJ2-2,TRBV30,CAWSVLGRVTTGELFF,TGTGCCTGGAGTGTTCTCGGGAGGGTCACAACCGGGGAGCTGTTTTTT
.,TRBD1,TRBJ1-3,TRBV5-5,CASSLGQGSSGNTIYF,TGTGCCAGCAGCCTGGGACAGGGAAGCTCTGGAAACACCATATATTTT
.,.,TRBJ2-7,TRBV27,CASSLGQGNYEQYF,TGTGCCAGCAGTTTAGGGCAGGGGAACTACGAGCAGTACTTC
few,TRBD1,TRBJ1-3,TRBV6-5,CAGTTGGSGNTIYF,TGTGCCGGAACGACAGGGGGCTCTGGAAACACCATATATTTT
.,TRBD2,TRBJ2-1,TRBV10-3,CAISESWGLAGPNEQFF,TGTGCCATCAGTGAGTCCTGGGGACTAGCGGGGCCCAATGAGCAGTTCTTC
few,.,TRBJ1-6,TRBV10-3,CATAGQMNNSPLHF,TGTGCCACCGCGGGTCAGATGAATAATTCACCCCTCCACTTT
.,.,TRBJ2-7,TRBV6-1,CASSDPTYEQYF,TGTGCCAGCAGTGACCCAACCTACGAGCAGTACTTC
.,.,TRBJ2-7,TRBV19,CASSIPGGAYEQYF,TGTGCCAGTAGTATTCCAGGAGGGGCCTACGAGCAGTACTTC
.,.,TRBJ2-1,TRBV19,CASSIAGSSYNEQFF,TGTGCCAGTAGTATAGCGGGGAGCTCCTACAATGAGCAGTTCTTC
.,TRBD2,TRBJ2-7,TRBV29-1,CSARTSKGSEQYF,TGCAGCGCCAGGACTAGCAAGGGAAGCGAGCAGTACTTC
.,.,TRBJ1-5,TRBV5-8,CASSLGQDNQPQHF,TGTGCCAGCAGCTTGGGGCAGGATAATCAGCCCCAGCATTTT
few,.,TRBJ1-1,TRBV2,CASSEQGNTEAFF,TGTGCCAGCAGTGAACAGGGGAACACTGAAGCTTTCTTT
.,TRBD2,TRBJ2-2,TRBV9,CASSEPPKAERGGRSGELFF,TGTGCCAGCAGCGAGCCCCCTAAGGCGGAGCGGGGGGGCCGGTCCGGGGAGCTGTTTTTT
.,TRBD2,TRBJ2-5,TRBV5-5,CASSFWISGGAGETQYF,TGTGCCAGCAGCTTCTGGATTAGCGGGGGGGCCGGAGAGACCCAGTACTTC
once,.,TRBJ1-5,TRBV30,CAWSVQGNQPQHF,TGTGCCTGGAGTGTACAGGGCAATCAGCCCCAGCATTTT
.,.,TRBJ2-1,TRBV27,CASSSRGTSYNEQFF,TGTGCCAGCAGTTCCCGGGGGACCTCCTACAATGAGCAGTTCTTC
.,TRBD1,TRBJ2-7,TRBV5-1,CASSLGQGDYEQYF,TGCGCCAGCAGCTTGGGTCAGGGGGACTACGAGCAGTACTTC
.,TRBD2,TRBJ2-7,TRBV6-4,CASRCLAGVFYEQYF,TGTGCCAGCAGATGCCTAGCGGGGGTTTTTTACGAGCAGTACTTC
.,TRBD1,TRBJ1-3,TRBV19,CASSQGASGNTIYF,TGTGCCAGTAGCCAGGGGGCATCTGGAAACACCATATATTTT
.,.,TRBJ1-6,TRBV5-4,CASSLCLVRMNSPLHF,TGTGCCAGCAGCTTGTGTTTGGTCAGGATGAATTCACCCCTCCACTTT
.,.,TRBJ1-1,TRBV4-1,CASSQEGYRSTEAFF,TGCGCCAGCAGCCAAGAAGGATACAGGTCCACTGAAGCTTTCTTT
.,TRBD1,TRBJ2-7,TRBV5-1,CASSLYRGPYEQYF,TGCGCCAGCAGCTTGTACAGGGGGCCCTACGAGCAGTACTTC
.,TRBD1,TRBJ1-1,TRBV18,CASSLMTGVNTEAFF,TGTGCCAGCTCACTCATGACAGGGGTGAACACTGAAGCTTTCTTT
.,TRBD1,TRBJ2-4,TRBV24-1,CATSDPRTGPDIQYF,TGTGCCACCAGTGATCCTAGGACAGGGCCGGACATTCAGTACTTC
.,TRBD2,TRBJ2-7,TRBV6-5,CASRGLAREQYF,TGTGCCAGCAGGGGACTAGCGAGAGAGCAGTACTTC
.,TRBD2,TRBJ2-5,TRBV10-3,CAISGGLWGGGSQETQYF,TGTGCCATCAGTGGAGGCCTCTGGGGCGGGGGTTCCCAAGAGACCCAGTACTTC
few,TRBD1,TRBJ1-6,TRBV6-5,CASIRDRGNSPLHF,TGTGCCAGCATTCGGGACAGGGGCAATTCACCCCTCCACTTT
.,.,TRBJ1-1,TRBV7-9,CASSLGHPNTEAFF,TGTGCCAGCAGCTTGGGACATCCAAACACTGAAGCTTTCTTT
.,.,TRBJ2-7,TRBV3-1/TRBV3-2,CASSRSGEQYF,TGTGCCAGCAGCCGGTCCGGGGAGCAGTACTTC
.,.,TRBJ1-4,TRBV5-4,CASSSDKTKGKLFF,TGTGCCAGCAGCTCGGACAAGACGAAGGGAAAACTGTTTTTT
.,TRBD1,TRBJ1-3,TRBV6-5,CASSRDRILGNTIYF,TGTGCCAGCAGCCGGGACAGGATCCTTGGAAACACCATATATTTT
.,.,TRBJ2-7,TRBV2,CASSEQGPSYEQYF,TGTGCCAGCAGTGAGCAGGGTCCCTCCTACGAGCAGTACTTC
.,.,TRBJ2-3,TRBV6-5,CASKLDGGPKDTQYF,TGTGCCAGCAAACTCGACGGTGGGCCTAAAGATACGCAGTATTTT
.,TRBD1,TRBJ2-2,TRBV9,CASSGRDRGLGAGELFF,TGTGCCAGCAGCGGCCGGGACAGGGGGCTTGGAGCCGGGGAGCTGTTTTTT
once,.,TRBJ1-6,TRBV5-4,CASSLETGNNSPLHF,TGTGCCAGCAGCTTGGAAACGGGTAATAATTCACCCCTCCACTTT
.,.,TRBJ2-1,TRBV27,CASSTSAQGPYYNEQFF,TGTGCCAGCAGTACCTCCGCTCAGGGGCCATACTACAATGAGCAGTTCTTC
.,.,TRBJ2-3,TRBV19,CASTYQGAGYTDTQYF,TGTGCCAGTACCTATCAAGGGGCAGGGTACACAGATACGCAGTATTTT
.,.,TRBJ2-3,TRBV2,CASSVNSLDTQYF,TGTGCCAGCAGTGTTAATAGCTTAGATACGCAGTATTTT
.,TRBD2,TRBJ2-1,TRBV6-6,CATSRGEYNEQFF,TGTGCCACTTCCCGGGGGGAGTACAATGAGCAGTTCTTC
.,.,TRBJ2-4,TRBV11-1,CASSPTSVGNIQYF,TGTGCCAGCAGCCCGACTAGTGTGGGAAACATTCAGTACTTC
.,TRBD1,TRBJ1-3,TRBV28,CASSWDSSGNTIYF,TGTGCCAGCAGTTGGGACAGCTCTGGAAACACCATATATTTT
.,.,TRBJ1-2,TRBV6-4,CATQDAGGGYTF,TGTGCCACCCAGGACGCGGGCGGTGGCTACACCTTC
.,TRBD1,TRBJ1-4,TRBV11-2,CASSLRGQGDEKLFF,TGTGCCAGCAGCTTAAGGGGACAGGGGGATGAAAAACTGTTTTTT